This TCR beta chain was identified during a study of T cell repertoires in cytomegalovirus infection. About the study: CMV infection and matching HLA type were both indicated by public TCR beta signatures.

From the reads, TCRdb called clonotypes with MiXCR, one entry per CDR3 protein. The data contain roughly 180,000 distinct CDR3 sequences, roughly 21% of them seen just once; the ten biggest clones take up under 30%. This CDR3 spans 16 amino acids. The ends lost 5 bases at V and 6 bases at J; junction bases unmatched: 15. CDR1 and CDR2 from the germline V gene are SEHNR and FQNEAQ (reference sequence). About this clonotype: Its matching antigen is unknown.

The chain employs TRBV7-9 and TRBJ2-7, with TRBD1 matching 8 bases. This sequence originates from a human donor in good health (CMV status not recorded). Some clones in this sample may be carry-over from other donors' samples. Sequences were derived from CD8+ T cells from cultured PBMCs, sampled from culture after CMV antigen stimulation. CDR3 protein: CASSLTERQGQCEQYF. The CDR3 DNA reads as TGTGCCAGCAGCCTAACTGAGAGACAGGGGCAGTGCGAGCAGTACTTC.